This T cell receptor (beta chain) was recovered during a study of cytomegalovirus exposure and HLA in healthy donors. General observations from the study: Later analysis revealed greater clonal expansion in HLA-associated TCR beta chains than in equally common others. A later look showed TCR association rates differing by HLA locus, highest for DRB1 and lowest for HLA-C.

It was with 60 Vbeta and 13 Jbeta primers that the PCR ran. Per the study methods: In a later analysis, 75 million to 85 million unique TCR beta chains included roughly 11 million shared by two or more donors. The table came from immunoSEQ multiplex PCR; TCRdb's copy has only in-frame clones and leaves some out. D and trimming were read from the DNA, whereas the V and J calls and clone size are those reported in that table. The sample gives around 300,000 clones, roughly 70% of which show up once; around 2% is in the top ten. For this clone: Its antigen is as yet unknown.

Germline CDR1 and CDR2: MNHEY and SMNVEV (reference sequence). V lost 3 bases, J lost 1 base, and 6 bases stayed unmatched. This CDR3 has 15 amino acids. Specimen: PBMCs. This TCR was sampled from a female donor in good health and CMV-seronegative. The rearrangement links TRBV27 to TRBJ2-7; 7 nucleotides match TRBD2. In DNA, the CDR3 is TGTGCCAGCAGTTTTAGAGGGACTATATCCTACGAGCAGTACTTC. It specifies CASSFRGTISYEQYF.